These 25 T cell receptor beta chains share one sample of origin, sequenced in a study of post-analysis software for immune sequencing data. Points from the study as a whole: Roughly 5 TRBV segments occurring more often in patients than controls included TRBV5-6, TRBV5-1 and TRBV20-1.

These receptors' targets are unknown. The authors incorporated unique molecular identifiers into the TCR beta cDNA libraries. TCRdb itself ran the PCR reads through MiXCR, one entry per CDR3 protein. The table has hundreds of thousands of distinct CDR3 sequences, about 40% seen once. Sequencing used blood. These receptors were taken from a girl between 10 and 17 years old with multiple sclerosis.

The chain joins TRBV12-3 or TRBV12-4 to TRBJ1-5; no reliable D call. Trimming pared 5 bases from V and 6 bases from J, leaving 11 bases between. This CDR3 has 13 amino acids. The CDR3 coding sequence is TGTGCCAGCAGTGCGTCTCCTGGTCAGCCCCAGCATTTT. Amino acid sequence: CASSASPGQPQHF.

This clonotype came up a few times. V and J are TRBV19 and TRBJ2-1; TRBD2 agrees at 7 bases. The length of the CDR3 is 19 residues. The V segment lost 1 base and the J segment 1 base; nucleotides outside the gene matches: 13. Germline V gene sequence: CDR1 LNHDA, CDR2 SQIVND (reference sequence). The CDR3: CASSIARLVHGRSYNEQFF. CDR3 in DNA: TGTGCCAGTAGTATAGCCAGACTAGTCCACGGGAGGTCCTACAATGAGCAGTTCTTC.

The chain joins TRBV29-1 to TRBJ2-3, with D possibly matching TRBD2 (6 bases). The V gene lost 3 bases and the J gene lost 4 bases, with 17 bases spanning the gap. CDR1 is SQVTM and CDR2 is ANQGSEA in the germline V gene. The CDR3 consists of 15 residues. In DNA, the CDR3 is TGCAGCGTTGAGGGGGGTCGCACCTCCGCAGATACGCAGTATTTT. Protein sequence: CSVEGGRTSADTQYF.

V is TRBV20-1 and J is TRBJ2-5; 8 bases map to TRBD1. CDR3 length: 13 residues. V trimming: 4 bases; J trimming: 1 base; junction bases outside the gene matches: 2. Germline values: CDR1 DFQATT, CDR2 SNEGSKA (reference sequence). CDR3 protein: CSAIGQGQETQYF. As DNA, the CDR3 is TGCAGTGCTATCGGACAGGGCCAAGAGACCCAGTACTTC.

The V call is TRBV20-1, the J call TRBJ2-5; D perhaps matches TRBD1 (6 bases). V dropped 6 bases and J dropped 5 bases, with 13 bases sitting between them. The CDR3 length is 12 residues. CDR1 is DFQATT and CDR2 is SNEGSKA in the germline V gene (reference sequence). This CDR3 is CSATGPGETQYF. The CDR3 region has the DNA TGCAGTGCCACAGGGCCCGGGGAGACCCAGTACTTC.

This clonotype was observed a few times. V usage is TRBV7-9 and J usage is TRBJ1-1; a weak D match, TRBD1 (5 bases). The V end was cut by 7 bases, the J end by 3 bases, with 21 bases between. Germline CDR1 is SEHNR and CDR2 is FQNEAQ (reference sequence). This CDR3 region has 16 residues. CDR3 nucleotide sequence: TGTGCCAGCAACCTATTAACAGGCAGACTTGACACTGAAGCTTTCTTT. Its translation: CASNLLTGRLDTEAFF.

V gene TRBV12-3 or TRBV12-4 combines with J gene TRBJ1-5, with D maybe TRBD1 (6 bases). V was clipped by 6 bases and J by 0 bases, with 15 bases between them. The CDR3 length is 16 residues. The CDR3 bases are TGTGCCAGCAGGAAGAGGGGGGATGATAGCAATCAGCCCCAGCATTTT. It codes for CASRKRGDDSNQPQHF.

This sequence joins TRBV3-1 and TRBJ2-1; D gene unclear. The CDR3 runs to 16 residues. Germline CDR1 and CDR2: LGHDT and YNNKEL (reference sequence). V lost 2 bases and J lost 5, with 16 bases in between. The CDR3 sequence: CASSQPQDPFDNEQFF. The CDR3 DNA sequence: TGTGCCAGCAGCCAACCCCAGGACCCCTTTGACAATGAGCAGTTCTTC.

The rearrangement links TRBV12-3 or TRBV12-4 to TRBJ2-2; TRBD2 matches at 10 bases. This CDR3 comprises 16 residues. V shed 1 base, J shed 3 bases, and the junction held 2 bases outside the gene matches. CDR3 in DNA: TGTGCCAGCAGTTTAGGGACTAGCGGCTACACCGGGGAGCTGTTTTTT. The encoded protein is CASSLGTSGYTGELFF.

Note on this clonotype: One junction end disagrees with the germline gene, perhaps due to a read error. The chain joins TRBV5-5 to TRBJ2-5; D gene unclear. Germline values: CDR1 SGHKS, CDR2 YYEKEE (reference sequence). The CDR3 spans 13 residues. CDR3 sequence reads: CASSPLDGETQYF. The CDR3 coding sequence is TGTGCTAGCAGCCCACTCGACGGGGAGACCCAGTACTTC.

The CDR3 region has the DNA TGCAGCGTTGTCAAACTGGACAGGGTCAGCACCGGGGAGCTGTTTTTT. Protein product: CSVVKLDRVSTGELFF. This chain connects TRBV29-1 to TRBJ2-2; 8 bases agree with TRBD1. J lost 4 bases, V lost 4 bases, and 11 bases had no gene match. CDR3 size: 16 residues. The V gene's germline CDR1 is SQVTM and CDR2 ANQGSEA.

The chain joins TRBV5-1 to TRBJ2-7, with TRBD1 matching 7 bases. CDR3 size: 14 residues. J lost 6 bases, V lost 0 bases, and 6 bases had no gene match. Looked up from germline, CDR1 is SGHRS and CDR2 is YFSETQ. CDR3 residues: CASSLGGPGGEQYF. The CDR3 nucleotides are TGCGCCAGCAGCTTGGGGGGCCCAGGGGGCGAGCAGTACTTC.

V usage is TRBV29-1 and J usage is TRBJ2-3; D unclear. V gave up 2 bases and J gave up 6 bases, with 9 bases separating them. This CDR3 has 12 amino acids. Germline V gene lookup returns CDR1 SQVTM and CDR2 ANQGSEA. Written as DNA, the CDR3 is TGCAGCGTTGAAAGACTTGGGGATACGCAGTATTTT. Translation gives CSVERLGDTQYF.

Here the CDR3 DNA reads TGTGCCAGCAGCGGGACTAACTTGGGGGAGCAGTACTTC. Translated, it gives CASSGTNLGEQYF. The V call is TRBV12-3 or TRBV12-4, the J call TRBJ2-7, with TRBD2 identical over 7 bases. V was pared by 6 bases and J by 7 bases, with 9 bases of the junction left unmatched. The CDR3 runs to 13 residues.

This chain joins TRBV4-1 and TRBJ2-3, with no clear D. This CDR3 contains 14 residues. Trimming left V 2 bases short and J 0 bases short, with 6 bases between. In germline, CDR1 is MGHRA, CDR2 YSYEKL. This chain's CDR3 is CASSQIGSTDTQYF. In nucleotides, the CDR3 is TGCGCCAGCAGCCAAATCGGAAGCACAGATACGCAGTATTTT.

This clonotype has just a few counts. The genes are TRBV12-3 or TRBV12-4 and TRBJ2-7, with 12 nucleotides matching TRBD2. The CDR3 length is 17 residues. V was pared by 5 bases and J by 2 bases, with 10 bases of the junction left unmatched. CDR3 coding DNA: TGTGCCAGCAGTCTCGGACTAGCGGGATTTTACCCCTACGAGCAGTACTTC. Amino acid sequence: CASSLGLAGFYPYEQYF.

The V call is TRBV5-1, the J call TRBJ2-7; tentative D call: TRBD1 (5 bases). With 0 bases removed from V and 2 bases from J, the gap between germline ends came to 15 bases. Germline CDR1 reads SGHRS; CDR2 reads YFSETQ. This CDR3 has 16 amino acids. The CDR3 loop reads CASSLGRAGLTYEQYF. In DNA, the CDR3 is TGCGCCAGCAGCTTGGGTCGCGCAGGGCTAACCTACGAGCAGTACTTC.

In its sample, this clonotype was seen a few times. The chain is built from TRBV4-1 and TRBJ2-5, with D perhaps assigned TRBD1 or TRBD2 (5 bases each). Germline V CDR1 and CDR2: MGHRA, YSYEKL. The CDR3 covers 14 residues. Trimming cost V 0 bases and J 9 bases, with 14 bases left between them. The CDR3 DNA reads TGCGCCAGCAGCCAAGATAGGTCGAGGGGACCCCAGTACTTC. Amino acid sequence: CASSQDRSRGPQYF.

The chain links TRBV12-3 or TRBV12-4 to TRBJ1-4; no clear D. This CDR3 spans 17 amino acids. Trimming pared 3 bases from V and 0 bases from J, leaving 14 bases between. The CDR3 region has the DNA TGTGCCAGCAGTTTTGGGGTAAACTTGGCAACTAATGAAAAACTGTTTTTT. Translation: CASSFGVNLATNEKLFF.

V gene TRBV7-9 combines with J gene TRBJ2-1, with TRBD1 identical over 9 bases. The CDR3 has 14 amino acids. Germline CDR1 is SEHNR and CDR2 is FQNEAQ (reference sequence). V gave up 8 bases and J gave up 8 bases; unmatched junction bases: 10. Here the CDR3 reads CASGQQGALDEQFF. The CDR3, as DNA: TGTGCCAGCGGACAACAGGGGGCTCTAGATGAGCAGTTCTTC.

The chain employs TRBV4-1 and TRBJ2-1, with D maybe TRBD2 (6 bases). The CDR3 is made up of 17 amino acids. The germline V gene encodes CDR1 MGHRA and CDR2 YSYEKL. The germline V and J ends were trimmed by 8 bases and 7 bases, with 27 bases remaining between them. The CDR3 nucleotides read TGCGCCAGCCAATCCGTAAAAGGGGACTTAATCCATAATGAGCAGTTCTTC. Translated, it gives CASQSVKGDLIHNEQFF.

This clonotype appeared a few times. The CDR3 nucleotides read TGTGCCAGCATTCGGACAGGGGGTTGGCAAGAGACCCAGTACTTC. Translation: CASIRTGGWQETQYF. The V and J genes are TRBV6-1 and TRBJ2-5; 10 bases map to TRBD1. V lost 7 bases to trimming and J lost 2 bases; unmatched junction nucleotides: 7. CDR1 and CDR2 from the germline V gene are MNHNS and SASEGT. The CDR3 runs 15 residues.

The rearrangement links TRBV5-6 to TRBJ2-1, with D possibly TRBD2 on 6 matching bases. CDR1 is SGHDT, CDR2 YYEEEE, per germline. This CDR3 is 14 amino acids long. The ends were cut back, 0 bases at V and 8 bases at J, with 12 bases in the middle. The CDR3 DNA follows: TGTGCCAGCAGCTTGGTCGCGACTAGGGATGAGCAGTTCTTC. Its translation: CASSLVATRDEQFF.

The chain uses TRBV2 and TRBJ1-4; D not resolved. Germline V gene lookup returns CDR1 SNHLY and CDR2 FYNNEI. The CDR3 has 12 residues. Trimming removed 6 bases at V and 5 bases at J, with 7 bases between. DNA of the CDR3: TGTGCCAGCAGATGGATGAATGAAAAACTGTTTTTT. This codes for CASRWMNEKLFF.

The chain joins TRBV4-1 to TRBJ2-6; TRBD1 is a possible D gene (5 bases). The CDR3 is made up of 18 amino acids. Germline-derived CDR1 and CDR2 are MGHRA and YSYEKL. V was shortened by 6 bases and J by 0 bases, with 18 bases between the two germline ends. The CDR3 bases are TGCGCCAGCAGTCCTCGACAGATCTACTTCTCTGGGGCCAACGTCCTGACTTTC. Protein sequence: CASSPRQIYFSGANVLTF.